This is a list of T cell receptor beta chains from one sample in a study of T cells in localized non-small cell lung cancer. Sequencing used immunoSEQ multiplex PCR; TCRdb keeps in-frame clones, though not all of them. This sample has 70,000 to 85,000 clones, with about four fifths found just once. This material consisted of peripheral blood, taken before any cancer treatment. The receptors stem from a female donor over 55 with stage I lung adenocarcinoma. Each CDR3 is given with its conserved first and last residue. D genes are given only for firm matches. The size field is filled for only some rows; it gives once, few, many or a size class.

j_call	v_call	clone_size	d_call	cdr3_aa	cdr3_nt
TRBJ2-3	TRBV5-3	.	TRBD2	CARSEGTSGTSTDTQYF	TGTGCCAGAAGCGAAGGGACTAGCGGGACTAGCACAGATACGCAGTATTTT
TRBJ2-3	TRBV7-6	once	TRBD2	CASSELAGGPSTDTQYF	TGTGCCAGCAGCGAACTAGCGGGGGGACCTAGCACAGATACGCAGTATTTT
TRBJ2-1	TRBV6-1	few	.	CASVSRGSYNEQFF	TGTGCCAGCGTGTCTCGGGGCTCCTACAATGAGCAGTTCTTC
TRBJ1-2	TRBV9	once	.	CASSVGGIHGYTF	TGTGCCAGCAGCGTAGGGGGGATCCATGGCTACACCTTC
TRBJ2-7	TRBV9	.	TRBD1	CASSVGAIQGAYEQYF	TGTGCCAGCAGCGTAGGAGCAATACAGGGGGCTTACGAGCAGTACTTC
TRBJ2-5	TRBV18	once	TRBD1	CASSTGQGARETQYF	TGTGCCAGCTCAACAGGACAGGGGGCGAGGGAGACCCAGTACTTC
TRBJ2-1	TRBV28	.	TRBD1	CASSSRGQGFIVEGLRRPFF	TGTGCCAGCAGTTCAAGGGGACAGGGTTTTATAGTCGAGGGCTTAAGGCGTCCGTTCTTC
TRBJ2-5	TRBV9	.	.	CASSVAIGGTAQETQYF	TGTGCCAGCAGCGTAGCGATCGGGGGGACAGCCCAAGAGACCCAGTACTTC
TRBJ1-5	TRBV28	.	TRBD1	CASSSGTGHQPQHF	TGTGCCAGCAGCTCCGGGACAGGACATCAGCCCCAGCATTTT
TRBJ1-1	TRBV7-7	few	TRBD1	CAPVDVREGGNTEAFF	TGTGCTCCTGTTGACGTGAGGGAAGGGGGCAACACTGAAGCTTTCTTT
TRBJ1-1	TRBV6-5	.	TRBD1	CASTPDRLGTEAFF	TGTGCCAGCACCCCGGACAGGCTGGGAACTGAAGCTTTCTTT
TRBJ2-1	TRBV7-8	.	TRBD2	CASSFTGTSSYNEQFF	TGTGCCAGCAGCTTCACCGGGACTAGCAGCTACAATGAGCAGTTCTTC
TRBJ1-4	TRBV28	.	TRBD1	CASRLTGGNEKLFF	TGTGCCAGCAGACTTACAGGGGGCAATGAAAAACTGTTTTTT
TRBJ2-6	TRBV28	.	.	CASSSVASGANVLTF	TGTGCCAGCAGTTCGGTCGCCTCTGGGGCCAACGTCCTGACTTTC
TRBJ2-2	TRBV10-1	.	.	CASSGGQGSNTGELFF	TGCGCCAGCAGTGGGGGTCAGGGTTCGAACACCGGGGAGCTGTTTTTT
TRBJ2-2	TRBV7-3	.	.	CASSLSSYNTGELFF	TGTGCCAGCAGCTTAAGCTCCTATAACACCGGGGAGCTGTTTTTT
TRBJ2-1	TRBV29-1	.	.	CSVEKALSPFF	TGCAGCGTTGAAAAGGCCTTATCCCCGTTCTTC
TRBJ1-6	TRBV5-5	.	.	CASVRVGGVNSPLHF	TGTGCCAGCGTACGTGTCGGGGGCGTAAATTCACCCCTCCACTTT
TRBJ2-7	TRBV9	.	.	CASSAGPLQGGYEQYF	TGTGCCAGCAGCGCAGGGCCTCTACAGGGTGGGTACGAGCAGTACTTC
TRBJ2-1	TRBV5-1	.	.	CASSPRGVLNEQFF	TGCGCCAGCAGCCCAAGAGGGGTCCTCAATGAGCAGTTCTTC
TRBJ1-1	TRBV11-2	.	.	CASSPRGGRPEAFF	TGTGCCAGCAGCCCCCGCGGGGGTCGGCCTGAAGCTTTCTTT
TRBJ1-3	TRBV7-2	.	.	CASSLGSGRGSGNTIYF	TGTGCCAGCAGCTTAGGGTCAGGACGAGGCTCTGGAAACACCATATATTTT
TRBJ2-5	TRBV2	.	TRBD2	CASRALAEYQETQYF	TGTGCCAGCAGGGCACTAGCGGAGTACCAAGAGACCCAGTACTTC
TRBJ1-5	TRBV18	.	.	CASSEDSGNQPQHF	TGTGCCAGCTCCGAAGACTCCGGAAATCAGCCCCAGCATTTT
TRBJ1-2	TRBV20-1	.	TRBD1	CSARQGVGYTF	TGCAGTGCAAGACAGGGGGTCGGCTACACCTTC
TRBJ1-1	TRBV5-1	.	.	CASSLDRTNTEAFF	TGCGCCAGCAGCTTGGACAGGACGAACACTGAAGCTTTCTTT
TRBJ2-7	TRBV5-1	.	.	CASRQQGRQYF	TGCGCCAGCAGACAGCAGGGTAGGCAGTACTTC
TRBJ2-1	TRBV2	.	.	CASSVQVRGNEQFF	TGTGCCAGCAGTGTACAAGTACGGGGCAATGAGCAGTTCTTC
TRBJ2-5	TRBV7-7	.	.	CASTRLVQETQYF	TGTGCTAGCACCCGTCTTGTCCAAGAGACCCAGTACTTC
TRBJ1-2	TRBV27	.	.	CASRRPGGDGYTF	TGTGCCAGCAGGAGACCTGGGGGCGATGGCTACACCTTC
TRBJ1-4	TRBV4-1	once	TRBD1	CASSQEGQGYEKLFF	TGCGCCAGCAGCCAAGAGGGACAGGGTTATGAAAAACTGTTTTTT
TRBJ1-2	TRBV5-1	.	TRBD1	CASSLGQGAYGYTF	TGCGCCAGCAGCTTGGGACAGGGGGCCTATGGCTACACCTTC
TRBJ2-3	TRBV9	once	TRBD2	CASSVEPSGRDTQYF	TGTGCCAGCAGCGTAGAGCCTAGCGGGAGAGATACGCAGTATTTT
TRBJ2-7	TRBV7-6	.	TRBD2	CASSFSSGGEQYF	TGTGCCAGCAGCTTTTCGAGCGGGGGCGAGCAGTACTTC
TRBJ1-3	TRBV11-3	once	TRBD1	CASTTPRDSSGNTIYF	TGTGCCAGCACCACACCTCGGGACAGCTCTGGAAACACCATATATTTT
TRBJ1-1	TRBV6-1	few	.	CASSYRTTEAFF	TGTGCCAGCTCGTACCGGACGACTGAAGCTTTCTTT
TRBJ2-1	TRBV28	once	.	CASSLLGSYNEQFF	TGTGCCAGCAGTTTGTTAGGTTCCTACAATGAGCAGTTCTTC
TRBJ2-5	TRBV25-1	.	TRBD1	CASSGQGETQYF	TGTGCCAGCAGTGGACAGGGTGAGACCCAGTACTTC
TRBJ2-7	TRBV4-2	many	.	CASSQERLAYEQYF	TGTGCCAGCAGCCAAGAGAGGCTAGCCTACGAGCAGTACTTC
TRBJ1-1	TRBV4-3	.	TRBD1	CASSGQGANTEAFF	TGCGCCAGCAGCGGACAGGGGGCGAACACTGAAGCTTTCTTT
TRBJ2-2	TRBV7-9	.	TRBD1	CASSPRTGEFTGELFF	TGTGCCAGCAGCCCCCGGACAGGGGAATTCACCGGGGAGCTGTTTTTT
TRBJ2-3	TRBV28	.	.	CASSPLIIYTDTQYF	TGTGCCAGCAGTCCCCTCATAATATACACAGATACGCAGTATTTT
TRBJ2-3	TRBV18	.	TRBD1	CASSLGQASDTQYF	TGTGCCAGCTCACTCGGACAGGCGTCAGATACGCAGTATTTT
TRBJ1-5	TRBV2	few	.	CASSEGGAGNQPQHF	TGTGCCAGCAGTGAAGGGGGGGCGGGCAATCAGCCCCAGCATTTT
TRBJ2-3	TRBV11-3	.	.	CASSGPLQTSTDTQYF	TGTGCCAGCAGCGGTCCGCTACAAACTAGCACAGATACGCAGTATTTT
TRBJ2-5	TRBV5-1	.	TRBD2	CASSLGALAGTGGETQYF	TGCGCCAGCAGCTTGGGTGCACTAGCGGGAACCGGGGGGGAGACCCAGTACTTC
TRBJ1-4	TRBV28	.	.	CASSTDTNEKLFF	TGTGCCAGCAGTACGGATACTAATGAAAAACTGTTTTTT